The 8 T cell receptor beta chains given below trace back to one sample, sequenced in a study of technical replicates of blood from several donors. TCRdb's copy holds only in-frame clones and misses some; the assay was immunoSEQ multiplex PCR. The sample contains tens of thousands of clones, 85% to 95% of which appear only once. The sequencing input was T cells isolated from PBMCs. The receptors shown here come from a human donor in good health.

The genes are TRBV19 and TRBJ2-7; 9 bases align to TRBD1. This CDR3 has 12 amino acids. The germline gives CDR1 LNHDA, CDR2 SQIVND (reference sequence). With V trimmed by 10 bases and J by 4 bases, 5 bases remained unmatched. The CDR3 protein is CANRDREYEQYF. The CDR3 coding sequence is TGTGCCAATAGGGACAGGGAATACGAGCAGTACTTC. Full variable domain (rest looked up from reference TRBV19 and TRBJ2-7): DGGITQSPKYLFRKEGQNVTLSCEQNLNHDAMYWYRQDPGQGLRLIYYSQIVNDFQKGDIAEGYSVSREKKESFPLTVTSAQKNPTAFYLCANRDREYEQYFGPGTRLTVT.

The rearrangement joins TRBV28 to TRBJ1-4; 7 bases fit TRBD1. Germline-derived CDR1 and CDR2 are MDHEN and SYDVKM. The ends lost 6 bases at V and 15 bases at J; junction bases unmatched: 16. The CDR3 sequence is 14 residues long. The CDR3 sequence: CASRSGQDPQRVFF. As DNA, the CDR3 is TGTGCCAGCAGGTCCGGACAGGACCCTCAAAGGGTGTTTTTT.

This chain connects TRBV30 to TRBJ2-5, with 8 bases fitting TRBD1. The CDR3 covers 15 residues. Germline trimming cut 2 bases from V and 2 bases from J; bases unmatched to any gene: 7. Germline V CDR1 and CDR2: GTSNPN, SVGIG (reference sequence). The DNA for the CDR3 is TGTGCCTGGAGTTTGACGACAGGGGTGCAAGAGACCCAGTACTTC. The encoded protein is CAWSLTTGVQETQYF.

This chain connects TRBV2 to TRBJ1-5; D is unresolved. This CDR3 region has 15 residues. CDR1 is SNHLY and CDR2 is FYNNEI in the germline V gene. V shed 1 base and J shed 2 bases, with 9 bases lying between them. This CDR3 is CASSEGRMGNQPQHF. The CDR3 DNA reads as TGTGCCAGCAGTGAAGGCAGAATGGGCAATCAGCCCCAGCATTTT.

The rearrangement links TRBV7-2 to TRBJ1-5, with 7 bases identical to TRBD1. V lost 2 bases to trimming and J lost 0 bases; unmatched junction nucleotides: 7. The germline V gene encodes CDR1 SGHTA and CDR2 FQGNSA. The CDR3 length is 17 residues. CDR3 amino acids: CASSLFTGAYSNQPQHF. The CDR3, as DNA: TGTGCCAGCAGCTTATTTACAGGGGCTTATAGCAATCAGCCCCAGCATTTT.

V and J are TRBV7-2 and TRBJ1-4; a weak D match, TRBD1 (5 bases). The CDR3 has 15 amino acids. Per the germline V gene, CDR1 is SGHTA and CDR2 is FQGNSA. Trimming took 2 bases from V and 5 from J, leaving 12 bases between them. DNA for the CDR3: TGTGCCAGCAGCTTACACGGGGCGGGGAATGAAAAACTGTTTTTT. Amino acids: CASSLHGAGNEKLFF.

The chain combines TRBV5-1 with TRBJ1-1, with a tentative D call TRBD1 (5 bases). The CDR3 sequence is 17 residues long. The germline gives CDR1 SGHRS, CDR2 YFSETQ. Trimming took off 0 bases at V and 4 bases at J, with 19 bases between the two ends. The CDR3 DNA follows: TGCGCCAGCAGCTTGGCCTCGGGGAGGGGCATCGGCACTGAAGCTTTCTTT. Translating gives CASSLASGRGIGTEAFF.

This clone was seen only once. The gene calls are TRBV6-5 and TRBJ2-7; tentatively, D is TRBD1 (6 bases). The CDR3 extends over 14 amino acids. Trimming removed 7 bases at V and 0 bases at J, with 13 bases between. CDR1 and CDR2 (germline): MNHEY, SVGAGI. The CDR3 spells CASTRDRTSYEQYF. The CDR3 DNA reads as TGTGCCAGCACCCGAGACAGGACCTCCTACGAGCAGTACTTC.